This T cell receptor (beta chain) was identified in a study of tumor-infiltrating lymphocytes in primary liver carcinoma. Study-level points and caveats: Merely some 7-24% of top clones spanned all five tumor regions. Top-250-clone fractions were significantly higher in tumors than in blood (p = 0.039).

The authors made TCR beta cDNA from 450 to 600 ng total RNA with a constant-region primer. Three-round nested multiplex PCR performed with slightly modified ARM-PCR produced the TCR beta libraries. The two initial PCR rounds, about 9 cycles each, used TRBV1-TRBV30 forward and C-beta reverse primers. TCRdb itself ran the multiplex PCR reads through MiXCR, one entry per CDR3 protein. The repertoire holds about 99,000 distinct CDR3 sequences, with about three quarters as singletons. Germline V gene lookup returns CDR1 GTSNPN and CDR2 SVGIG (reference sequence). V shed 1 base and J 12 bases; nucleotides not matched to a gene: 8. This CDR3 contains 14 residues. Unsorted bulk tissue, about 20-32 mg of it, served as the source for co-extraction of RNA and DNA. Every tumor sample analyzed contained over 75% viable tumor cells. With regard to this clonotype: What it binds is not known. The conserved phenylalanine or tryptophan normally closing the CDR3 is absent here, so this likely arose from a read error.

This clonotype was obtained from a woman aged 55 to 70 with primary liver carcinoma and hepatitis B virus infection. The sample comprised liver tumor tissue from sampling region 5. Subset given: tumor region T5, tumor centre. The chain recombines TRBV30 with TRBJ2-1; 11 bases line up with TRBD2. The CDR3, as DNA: TGTGCCTGGAGTGAACCGACTCTAGCGGGAGGGCAGTTCTCC. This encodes CAWSEPTLAGGQFS.